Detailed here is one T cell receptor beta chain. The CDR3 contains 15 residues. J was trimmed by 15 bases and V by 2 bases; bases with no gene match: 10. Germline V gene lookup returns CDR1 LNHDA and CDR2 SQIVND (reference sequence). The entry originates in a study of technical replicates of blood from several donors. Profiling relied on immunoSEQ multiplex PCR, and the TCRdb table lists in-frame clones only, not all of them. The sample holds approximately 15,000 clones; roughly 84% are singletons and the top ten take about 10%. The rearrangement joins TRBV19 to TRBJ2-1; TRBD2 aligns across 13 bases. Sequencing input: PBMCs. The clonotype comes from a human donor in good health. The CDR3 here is CASSIREGLAGIRFF. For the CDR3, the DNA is TGTGCCAGTAGTATACGGGAGGGACTAGCGGGAATTCGGTTCTTC.